The text below deals with one T cell receptor beta chain. Its target antigen remains unknown. Likely a read error: the CDR3 ends without its conserved phenylalanine or tryptophan. This specimen's time point label, interpreted: baseline before first vaccination. Vaccinee samples were obtained from the UK trials COV001 and COV002, which included a single-blind randomized controlled phase 2/3 trial of AZD1222 (ChAdOx1 nCoV-19) in healthy adults. Trial participant PBMC samples were collected at day 0 and day 28 after the second dose for TCRbeta chain sequencing. This sample stems from a study of T cell responses to AZD1222 COVID-19 vaccine (dated by TCRdb to about 2021). Regarding the study in general: AZD1222 recipients whose second dose came at about 4 weeks and those whose second dose came at about 12 weeks were combined into one group, since spike-specific TCR depth and breadth did not differ between the two schedules. A total of over 230 trial participants underwent TCR sequencing, of whom 207 had received two doses of AZD1222 and around 25 had received two doses of the MenACWY control vaccine. Enrollment into the trials was organized by age into subgroups of 18-55, 56-69 and 70-plus years, and those subgroups contained about 150, 27 and 61 TCR-sequenced participants, respectively. The full study reports these points: No day 14 peak-response samples were available, so repertoires were characterized only after the peak T cell response. Conclusions about previously exposed vaccinees are limited, since just five or six AZD1222 recipients were seropositive for SARS-CoV-2 at baseline. Reportedly, close to half of the unique spike-specific TCRs recognized epitopes lying outside the regions that are mutated in the B.1.351 and B.1.1.7 variants. Participants were mostly white British, with more females than males. The authors suggested clonal diversity may have been underestimated. Vaccine-associated CD4 TCRs spanned the whole spike protein, with dominant responses in regions 160-218 and 743-854. Spike-specific TCR breadth and depth rose significantly after two AZD1222 doses compared with day 0 and with MenACWY recipients. The 56-69-year group was small, and its depth increase did not reach significance, likely because of low power.

The CDR3 regions of human TCRbeta chains were subjected to immunosequencing. Per the original workflow: TCRs in the repertoires were compared against a reference library of SARS-CoV-2-specific TCRs that had been generated with the MIRA antigen-specificity platform. Breadth was defined as the fraction of unique TCRs that were SARS-CoV-2-associated. Depth was defined as the fraction of total T cells that were SARS-CoV-2-associated. Using the MIRA data, each spike-specific TCR was mapped to the spike region that the TCR reacts to and placed in a CD4 or CD8 class. Log10-transformed breadth and depth values were compared by one-way ANOVA with Sidak's multiple comparisons tests. TCRdb took over this immuneACCESS table, retaining in-frame rearrangements with V and J assigned. Such tables are incomplete; in checked studies, under half of the missing clones stem from an unresolved V gene, and the remainder is unexplained. From that table come the V and J calls and clone size; the DNA was used to work out D and trimming. The sample table lists about 99,000 clones, about 88% of them with a count of one. Of the sample, around a sixth is held by the ten largest clones.

This clonotype was obtained from an adult in good health. This specimen consisted of peripheral blood, obtained on day 0 of AZD1222 vaccination.

CDR3 region: CASSRYSVSPLHL. The DNA reads as follows: TGCGCCAGCAGTCGGTACTCGGTTTCACCCCTCCACCTT. The chain couples TRBV10-2 to TRBJ1-6, with no D gene named confidently. CDR1 and CDR2 are drawn from the germline V gene: WSHSY, SAAADI. V lost 5 bases and J lost 9 bases; the stretch between them is 11 bases long. Termini included, the CDR3 measures 13 amino acids. Solely the CDR3 DNA is kept, with 39 bases framed from the first base.